This section outlines one TCR beta chain sequence together with its context. As yet, its antigen is unknown. The data originate from a study of chemoradiotherapy in HPV16-positive cancers. The study's findings and limits: Non-HPV-specific T cells did not expand in tumors during treatment, whereas candidate HPV-specific clones and E7-related motifs did.

Assay used: immunoSEQ multiplex PCR; TCRdb lists only in-frame clones, some missing. The sample has about 15,000 clones, 85% to 90% seen once. This sequence was found in a human donor with HPV-associated anogenital cancer. Sequencing used blood, obtained from a patient who underwent chemoradiotherapy.

Here the CDR3 DNA reads TGTGCCAGCAGCCGTACAGGGATTGAAGCTTTCTTT. The encoded protein is CASSRTGIEAFF. The chain recombines TRBV27 with TRBJ1-1, with D possibly being TRBD1 (6 bases). Germline lookup yields CDR1 MNHEY and CDR2 SMNVEV (reference sequence). V was cut by 6 bases and J by 7 bases, with 12 bases left in between. CDR3 length equals 12 residues.